This T cell receptor (beta chain) was captured by sequencing in a study of blood T cell repertoires in COVID-19. Study at large: PBMCs, B-cell-depleted T cells, or T cells were the source of the cDNA or gDNA that made up the material.

Those enrolled, adults aged 18 to 89 years, came from 25 or so US areas. Two consecutive negative NP/OP PCR tests, clearance, or resolved symptoms defined Cohort 3 recovery. Original methodology: Reference gene primer amplification yielded estimated nucleated cell counts. Here immunoSEQ multiplex PCR was the method, and the copy in TCRdb shows in-frame clones only, minus some. The V and J calls and clone size are taken from that table; D and trimming were inferred from the DNA. The sample has approximately 300,000 clones, more than 90% seen once. The CDR3 is 15 amino acids. Germline assignment: CDR1 MNHEY and CDR2 SMNVEV (reference sequence). The V gene lost 6 bases and the J gene lost 7 bases, with 19 bases spanning the gap.

This chain links TRBV27 with TRBJ1-5; the D gene is possibly TRBD1 (6 bases). This TCR was recovered from a man aged 60 to 69 who had recovered from COVID-19. Sequencing was performed on PBMCs or T cells enriched from blood (not recorded which). This chain's CDR3 is CASSPGTGRGQPQHF. The CDR3 nucleotides read TGTGCCAGCAGCCCTGGCACAGGGAGAGGACAGCCCCAGCATTTT.